A selection of T cell receptor beta chains follows, all from one sample in a study of identical twins. TCRdb called the 5' RACE reads again in MiXCR, with one record for every CDR3 protein. The sample lists 400,000 to 500,000 distinct CDR3 sequences, approximately 17% seen once, with roughly an eighth in the top ten. The sample consisted of naive T cells sorted from blood. The source of these receptors is a man aged 50-60 years in good health. Each CDR3 is given with its conserved first and last residue. The D gene is left open where the match is weak. The size field is filled for only some rows; it gives once, few, many or a size class.

D gene: TRBD2; V gene: TRBV6-5; J gene: TRBJ2-1; clone size: many; CDR3 protein: CASSYTWTSCEQFF; CDR3 DNA: TGTGCCAGCAGTTACACCTGGACTAGCTGTGAGCAGTTCTTC
D gene: -; V gene: TRBV27; J gene: TRBJ2-1; clone size: -; CDR3 protein: CASIRDTYNEQFF; CDR3 DNA: TGTGCCAGCATCCGGGACACCTACAATGAGCAGTTCTTC
D gene: TRBD1; V gene: TRBV6-2/TRBV6-3; J gene: TRBJ2-7; clone size: -; CDR3 protein: CASSYPDRGGPYEQYF; CDR3 DNA: TGTGCCAGCAGTTACCCGGACAGGGGAGGGCCCTACGAGCAGTACTTC
D gene: TRBD2; V gene: TRBV7-2; J gene: TRBJ2-7; clone size: few; CDR3 protein: CASSSAAGLVSGEQYF; CDR3 DNA: TGTGCCAGCAGCTCTGCCGCGGGACTAGTTTCTGGCGAGCAGTACTTC
D gene: -; V gene: TRBV20-1; J gene: TRBJ2-1; clone size: many; CDR3 protein: CSARRTGIDYNEQFF; CDR3 DNA: TGCAGTGCTAGACGTACAGGGATTGATTACAATGAGCAGTTCTTC
D gene: -; V gene: TRBV12-3/TRBV12-4; J gene: TRBJ2-1; clone size: -; CDR3 protein: CASLPDGYNEQFF; CDR3 DNA: TGTGCCAGCTTACCGGACGGCTACAATGAGCAGTTCTTC
D gene: -; V gene: TRBV25-1; J gene: TRBJ1-5; clone size: -; CDR3 protein: CASSGAQGGFNQPQHF; CDR3 DNA: TGTGCCAGCAGTGGAGCGCAGGGAGGCTTCAATCAGCCCCAGCATTTT
D gene: -; V gene: TRBV30; J gene: TRBJ1-5; clone size: few; CDR3 protein: CAWRDYSNQPQHF; CDR3 DNA: TGTGCCTGGAGGGACTATAGCAATCAGCCCCAGCATTTT
D gene: -; V gene: TRBV7-6; J gene: TRBJ2-4; clone size: -; CDR3 protein: CASSPRQRGSLAKNIQYF; CDR3 DNA: TGTGCCAGCAGCCCTAGACAACGAGGGTCTTTGGCCAAAAACATTCAGTACTTC
D gene: -; V gene: TRBV7-9; J gene: TRBJ2-3; clone size: few; CDR3 protein: CASSLLGADTQYF; CDR3 DNA: TGTGCCAGCAGCTTATTGGGGGCAGATACGCAGTATTTT
D gene: -; V gene: TRBV20-1; J gene: TRBJ1-6; clone size: many; CDR3 protein: CSARGAGTYNSPLHF; CDR3 DNA: TGCAGTGCTAGAGGGGCAGGGACCTATAATTCACCCCTCCACTTT
D gene: TRBD2; V gene: TRBV7-2; J gene: TRBJ2-5; clone size: few; CDR3 protein: CASSTSGGTTQYF; CDR3 DNA: TGTGCCAGCAGCACCAGCGGGGGGACGACCCAGTACTTC
D gene: TRBD1; V gene: TRBV20-1; J gene: TRBJ1-5; clone size: -; CDR3 protein: CSARDKGEAGGPNSNQPQHF; CDR3 DNA: TGCAGTGCTAGAGATAAAGGAGAGGCAGGGGGTCCCAATAGCAATCAGCCCCAGCATTTT
D gene: TRBD1; V gene: TRBV5-1; J gene: TRBJ2-3; clone size: many; CDR3 protein: CASSKPTGKGTDTQYF; CDR3 DNA: TGCGCCAGCAGCAAACCGACAGGGAAAGGCACAGATACGCAGTATTTT
D gene: -; V gene: TRBV6-5; J gene: TRBJ1-5; clone size: many; CDR3 protein: CASSYVGQFSNQPQHF; CDR3 DNA: TGTGCCAGCAGTTACGTAGGACAGTTTAGCAATCAGCCCCAGCATTTT
D gene: -; V gene: TRBV28; J gene: TRBJ1-2; clone size: few; CDR3 protein: CASSRPGGYGYTF; CDR3 DNA: TGTGCCAGCAGTCGCCCGGGAGGCTATGGCTACACCTTC
D gene: TRBD1; V gene: TRBV2; J gene: TRBJ1-3; clone size: -; CDR3 protein: CASSDSMAGTGAGNTIYF; CDR3 DNA: TGTGCCAGCAGTGACTCCATGGCCGGGACAGGGGCTGGAAACACCATATATTTT
D gene: -; V gene: TRBV5-6; J gene: TRBJ2-7; clone size: many; CDR3 protein: CASSLADLGYEQYF; CDR3 DNA: TGTGCCAGCAGCTTGGCCGATCTGGGATACGAGCAGTACTTC
D gene: -; V gene: TRBV12-3/TRBV12-4; J gene: TRBJ1-2; clone size: many; CDR3 protein: CASSRGTVEGYTF; CDR3 DNA: TGTGCCAGCAGCCGAGGGACGGTGGAGGGCTACACCTTC
D gene: -; V gene: TRBV20-1; J gene: TRBJ2-4; clone size: many; CDR3 protein: CSARVYRGIQYF; CDR3 DNA: TGCAGTGCTAGAGTCTACCGGGGCATTCAGTACTTC
D gene: -; V gene: TRBV21-1; J gene: TRBJ2-7; clone size: few; CDR3 protein: CASSKARLRSDEQYF; CDR3 DNA: TGTGCCAGCAGCAAAGCTCGGCTAAGGTCTGACGAGCAGTACTTC
D gene: -; V gene: TRBV12-3/TRBV12-4; J gene: TRBJ2-5; clone size: many; CDR3 protein: CASSLVGGLETQYF; CDR3 DNA: TGTGCCAGCAGTTTGGTCGGGGGCTTAGAGACCCAGTACTTC
D gene: -; V gene: TRBV6-2/TRBV6-3; J gene: TRBJ1-2; clone size: many; CDR3 protein: CASSYSIGRFGYTF; CDR3 DNA: TGTGCCAGCAGTTACTCGATCGGCAGGTTTGGCTACACCTTC
D gene: TRBD1; V gene: TRBV20-1; J gene: TRBJ2-1; clone size: few; CDR3 protein: CSARDPGQASSYNEQFF; CDR3 DNA: TGCAGTGCTAGAGATCCGGGACAGGCAAGCTCCTACAATGAGCAGTTCTTC
D gene: TRBD1; V gene: TRBV20-1; J gene: TRBJ2-4; clone size: few; CDR3 protein: CSARTGAQGATKNIQYF; CDR3 DNA: TGCAGTGCTAGAACAGGAGCACAGGGGGCGACCAAAAACATTCAGTACTTC
D gene: -; V gene: TRBV29-1; J gene: TRBJ1-2; clone size: few; CDR3 protein: CSVSGDGYTF; CDR3 DNA: TGCAGCGTTTCTGGCGATGGCTACACCTTC